A single sample gave rise to the 27 T cell receptor beta chains below, sequenced in a study of regulatory T cells in long-lasting Graves disease. The time point here: persistent/refractory GD, antithyroid drugs over 5 years with positive TRAb. Scientists built the TCR library using RNA that was extracted from PBMCs. Relying on iRepertoire HTBI primers and Arm-PCR of CDR3 regions, the team built TCR beta libraries. TCRdb re-derived calls from the multiplex PCR reads in MiXCR, one entry per CDR3 protein. Counted here are about 430,000 distinct CDR3 sequences, around 23% occurring once; the ten biggest clones make up roughly an eighth. The source material was peripheral blood mononuclear cells (PBMCs), sampled when the disease was refractory, from a patient treated with antithyroid drugs. The source of these receptors is a female donor with Graves disease.

This clonotype came up a few times. The V gene is TRBV24-1, the J gene TRBJ2-3, with TRBD2 matching 7 bases. Per the germline V gene, CDR1 is KGHDR and CDR2 is SFDVKD. Unmatched junction bases numbered 8, after V lost 4 bases and J lost 5 bases. This CDR3 has 15 amino acids. CDR3 nucleotides: TGTGCCACCAGTGAAACCGGGACTACAAAAGATACGCAGTATTTT. This sequence encodes CATSETGTTKDTQYF.

This clonotype was seen many times. Here the CDR3 reads CASSLDNQPQHF. CDR3 DNA: TGTGCCAGCAGCTTGGATAATCAGCCCCAGCATTTT. The genes are TRBV28 and TRBJ1-5; D call uncertain. V dropped 6 bases and J dropped 4 bases, with 7 bases sitting between them. The CDR3 spans 12 residues. Germline V gene data show CDR1 as MDHEN and CDR2 as SYDVKM.

The chain links TRBV4-1 to TRBJ1-4; D gene ambiguous. The CDR3 covers 13 residues. V lost 8 bases to trimming and J lost 8 bases, with 15 bases between them. CDR1 is MGHRA, CDR2 YSYEKL, per germline. The CDR3 DNA follows: TGCGCCAGCGAGAGGGTAGAAGGAGAAAAACTGTTTTTT. Amino acid sequence: CASERVEGEKLFF.

The V and J genes are TRBV28 and TRBJ2-2, with TRBD1 matching over 8 bases. The V and J ends lost 4 bases and 6 bases, in that order; junction bases with no gene match: 4. This CDR3 spans 14 amino acids. Germline V gene data show CDR1 as MDHEN and CDR2 as SYDVKM. In nucleotides, the CDR3 is TGTGCCAGCAGTTGGCAGACAGGGGCCGGGGAGCTGTTTTTT. This sequence encodes CASSWQTGAGELFF.

The chain has TRBV9 and TRBJ2-2; no definite D call. V gave up 7 bases and J gave up 1 base, with 5 bases separating them. The length of the CDR3 is 12 residues. In germline, CDR1 is SGDLS, CDR2 YYNGEE. This chain's CDR3 is CASGLNTGELFF. The CDR3 DNA reads TGTGCCAGCGGGTTGAACACCGGGGAGCTGTTTTTT.

In regard to this clonotype: A much larger clone is a single base away; this may be a read error. The chain is built from TRBV19 and TRBJ1-5, with 9 bases identical to TRBD1. The CDR3 is made up of 14 amino acids. Germline CDR1 LNHDA, CDR2 SQIVND (reference sequence). V gave up 4 bases and J gave up 7 bases; unmatched junction bases: 5. The CDR3 here is CASSTRDRAQPQHF. The CDR3, as DNA: TGTGCCAGTAGTACCCGGGACAGGGCCCAGCCCCAGCATTTT.

The J gene is TRBJ1-1, the V gene TRBV6-1; unclear D gene. CDR1 MNHNS and CDR2 SASEGT come from the germline V gene. V shed 6 bases and J shed 3 bases, with 17 bases lying between them. CDR3 length: 15 residues. The CDR3 DNA reads TGTGCCAGCAGCGTTGTGGCGATAAGGGACACTGAAGCTTTCTTT. It encodes CASSVVAIRDTEAFF.

This clonotype was seen many times. The chain links TRBV6-1 to TRBJ2-4, with a possible D match to TRBD1 (5 bases). From germline, CDR1 is MNHNS and CDR2 SASEGT. This CDR3 has 16 residues. Trimming pared 5 bases from V and 5 bases from J, leaving 19 bases between. CDR3 nucleotide sequence: TGTGCCAGCAGTACCACTGGATCCGCAGGGCAAAACATTCAGTACTTC. It yields the protein CASSTTGSAGQNIQYF.

The chain couples TRBV7-9 to TRBJ2-2; 11 nucleotides align to TRBD2. With V trimmed by 5 bases and J by 7 bases, 6 bases remained unmatched. The germline V gene has CDR1 SEHNR and CDR2 FQNEAQ (reference sequence). The CDR3 runs to 15 residues. CDR3 sequence: CASSPGLADHGELFF. DNA for the CDR3: TGTGCCAGCAGCCCGGGACTAGCGGACCACGGGGAGCTGTTTTTT.

This clonotype came up many times. The V and J genes are TRBV28 and TRBJ2-2; perhaps TRBD2 as D (6 bases). Germline CDR1 reads MDHEN; CDR2 reads SYDVKM. Between the trimmed V and J ends, which lost 5 bases and 8 bases, there was a span of 15 bases. This CDR3 contains 14 residues. As DNA, the CDR3 is TGTGCCAGCAGTACGCTCGGGGGATCGGGGGAGCTGTTTTTT. It is translated as CASSTLGGSGELFF.

CDR3 nucleotides: TGCAGTGCTGGGGGACTAGCGGGGACCAATGAGCAGTTCTTC. Translating it yields CSAGGLAGTNEQFF. This chain joins TRBV20-1 and TRBJ2-1; 13 bases map to TRBD2. Germline trimming cut 5 bases from V and 6 bases from J; bases unmatched to any gene: 4. The CDR3 runs to 14 residues. Germline V gene data show CDR1 as DFQATT and CDR2 as SNEGSKA (reference sequence).

The chain links TRBV7-2 to TRBJ2-7; D may be TRBD2 (6 bases). The ends were cut back, 1 base at V and 6 bases at J, with 13 bases in the middle. This CDR3 is built from 14 residues. CDR1 is SGHTA, CDR2 FQGNSA, per germline. This CDR3 is CASSLGSSVGEQYF. In nucleotides, the CDR3 is TGTGCCAGCAGCTTAGGGTCTAGCGTTGGCGAGCAGTACTTC.

This clonotype has ten or more counts. The chain joins TRBV6-1 to TRBJ2-7; 13 nucleotides align to TRBD2. J was trimmed by 5 bases and V by 5 bases; bases with no gene match: 12. Germline lookup yields CDR1 MNHNS and CDR2 SASEGT. CDR3 length: 17 residues. The CDR3 sequence is CASSPNPRTSGRDEQYF. The DNA of the CDR3 is TGTGCCAGCAGTCCCAACCCCAGGACTAGCGGGAGAGACGAGCAGTACTTC.

V is TRBV27 and J is TRBJ1-2; possibly TRBD1 for D (5 bases). V gave up 6 bases and J gave up 4 bases, with 18 bases separating them. The CDR3 is 15 amino acids. Germline values: CDR1 MNHEY, CDR2 SMNVEV (reference sequence). The CDR3 DNA is TGTGCCAGCAGCGGGGGGTTGAGGGCTTTCTATGGCTACACCTTC. It encodes CASSGGLRAFYGYTF.

The chain is built from TRBV9 and TRBJ2-1; 7 positions match TRBD2. The CDR3 consists of 15 residues. CDR1 and CDR2 from the germline V gene are SGDLS and YYNGEE. Losses at the gene ends were 0 bases for V and 5 bases for J; bases not matched to a gene: 5. The CDR3 bases are TGTGCCAGCAGCGTAGACGGCGGGAGCCACAATGAGCAGTTCTTC. Translating gives CASSVDGGSHNEQFF.

Notes on this clonotype: At one boundary the junction diverges from the germline segment, which might be a read error. The V call is TRBV6-1, the J call TRBJ2-2, with D perhaps being TRBD1 or TRBD2 (5 bases each). Germline CDR1 MNHNS, CDR2 SASEGT. The CDR3 is 13 residues long. The CDR3 protein is CASSHRGAGELFF. The DNA of the CDR3 is TGTGCCAGCAGTCACAGAGGGGCCGGGGAGCTGTTTTTC.

This clonotype was found a few times. A read error may account for a junction end that differs from germline. The rearrangement uses TRBV9 and TRBJ2-7; D possibly corresponds to TRBD2 (5 bases). CDR3 length equals 14 residues. Germline CDR1 is SGDLS and CDR2 is YYNGEE. The CDR3 sequence is CASSVGIGFYEQYF. The CDR3 bases are TGTGCCAGTAGCGTAGGAATTGGGTTCTACGAGCAGTACTTC.

At least ten counts were recorded for this clonotype. The chain carries TRBV30 and TRBJ1-4; no firm D call. V was cut by 3 bases and J by 7 bases, with 9 bases left in between. Germline CDR1 is GTSNPN and CDR2 is SVGIG (reference sequence). The CDR3 spans 12 residues. The CDR3 protein is CAWRDDGEKLFF. The CDR3 coding sequence is TGTGCCTGGAGGGACGACGGTGAAAAACTGTTTTTT.

Ten or more counts support this clonotype. CDR3 loop: CASSLFPGTMNTEAFF. In DNA, the CDR3 is TGTGCCAGCAGTTTATTTCCTGGAACAATGAACACTGAAGCTTTCTTT. The chain carries TRBV28 and TRBJ1-1; no definite D call. There are 16 residues in the CDR3. Germline loops: CDR1 MDHEN, CDR2 SYDVKM. V was cut by 1 base and J by 0 bases, with 12 bases left in between.

The genes are TRBV25-1 and TRBJ1-4; D may be TRBD1 (6 bases). Trimming took 5 bases from V and 8 from J, leaving 18 bases between them. This CDR3 comprises 15 residues. In germline, CDR1 is MGHDK, CDR2 SYGVNS. The CDR3 DNA reads as TGTGCCAGCAGTCAAGGGACACATGACGGCGAAAAACTGTTTTTT. It translates to CASSQGTHDGEKLFF.

This clonotype was observed a handful of times. The chain has TRBV6-1 and TRBJ2-7; possible D gene TRBD1, 7 bases. V was clipped by 5 bases and J by 4 bases, with 18 bases between them. In germline, CDR1 is MNHNS, CDR2 SASEGT. This CDR3 has 15 amino acids. The CDR3 reads CASSPSSAGGYEQYF. CDR3 nucleotide sequence: TGTGCCAGCAGTCCCTCCTCGGCAGGGGGGTACGAGCAGTACTTC.

This clonotype has only one observation. V usage is TRBV7-9 and J usage is TRBJ2-2; 9 bases line up with TRBD1. V was clipped by 5 bases and J by 6 bases; unmatched bases: 7. This CDR3 has 15 residues. Looked up from germline, CDR1 is SEHNR and CDR2 is FQNEAQ (reference sequence). DNA for the CDR3: TGTGCCAGCAGCCCGGGACAGGGAAACGCCGGGGAGCTGTTTTTT. This sequence encodes CASSPGQGNAGELFF.

The sample holds many counts of this clonotype. The chain combines TRBV6-1 with TRBJ2-5; D remains ambiguous. Trimming removed 0 bases at V and 2 bases at J, with 13 bases between. The CDR3 runs 16 residues. The germline V gene encodes CDR1 MNHNS and CDR2 SASEGT. The CDR3 DNA reads TGTGCCAGCAGTGAAGCACCACGACACATTCAAGAGACCCAGTACTTC. Translated, it gives CASSEAPRHIQETQYF.

This clonotype has just a few counts. This chain links TRBV6-1 with TRBJ1-2; D possibly corresponds to TRBD1 (5 bases). The CDR3 extends over 11 amino acids. CDR1 is MNHNS, CDR2 SASEGT, per germline. Between the trimmed V and J ends, which lost 11 bases and 1 base, there was a span of 8 bases. CDR3 sequence: CAGGVNYGYTF. CDR3 DNA: TGTGCCGGGGGAGTTAACTATGGCTACACCTTC.

This clonotype was counted only a few times. V usage is TRBV5-5 and J usage is TRBJ2-7; D unresolved. The CDR3 consists of 15 residues. The V end was cut by 0 bases, the J end by 0 bases, with 10 bases between. Germline CDR1 and CDR2: SGHKS and YYEKEE (reference sequence). CDR3 protein: CASSLGPSISYEQYF. The CDR3 DNA follows: TGTGCCAGCAGCTTGGGACCGTCGATCTCCTACGAGCAGTACTTC.

This chain joins TRBV7-3 and TRBJ1-5; D possibly corresponds to TRBD1 (5 bases). The ends were cut back, 4 bases at V and 5 bases at J, with 12 bases in the middle. Germline V gives CDR1 SGHTA, CDR2 FQGTGA. This CDR3 is 14 amino acids long. Written as DNA, the CDR3 is TGTGCCAGCAGCTACGACAGAGACCATCAGCCCCAGCATTTT. Residues: CASSYDRDHQPQHF.

The chain uses TRBV4-2 and TRBJ2-2; 8 positions agree with TRBD1. Trimming at V came to 1 base and at J to 5 bases, leaving 6 bases not matched to a gene. CDR1 LGHNA and CDR2 YNFKEQ come from the germline V gene. The length of the CDR3 is 16 residues. CDR3 in amino acids: CASSQVEDRDTGELFF. DNA for the CDR3: TGTGCCAGCAGCCAAGTAGAGGACAGGGATACCGGGGAGCTGTTTTTT.